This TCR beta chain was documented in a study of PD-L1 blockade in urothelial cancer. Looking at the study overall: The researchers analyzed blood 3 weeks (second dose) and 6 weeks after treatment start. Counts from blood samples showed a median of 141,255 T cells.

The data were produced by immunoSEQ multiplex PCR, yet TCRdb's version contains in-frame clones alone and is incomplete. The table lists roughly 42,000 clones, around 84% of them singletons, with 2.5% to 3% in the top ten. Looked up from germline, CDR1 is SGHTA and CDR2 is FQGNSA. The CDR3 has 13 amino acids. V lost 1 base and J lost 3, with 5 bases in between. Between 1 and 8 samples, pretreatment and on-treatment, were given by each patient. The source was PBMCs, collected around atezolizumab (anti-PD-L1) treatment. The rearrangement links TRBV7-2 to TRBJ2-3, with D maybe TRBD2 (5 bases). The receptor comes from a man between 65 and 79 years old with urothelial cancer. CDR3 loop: CASSLGETDTQYF. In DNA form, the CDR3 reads TGTGCCAGCAGCTTAGGGGAGACAGATACGCAGTATTTT. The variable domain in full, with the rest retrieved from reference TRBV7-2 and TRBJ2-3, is GAGVSQSPSNKVTEKGKDVELRCDPISGHTALYWYRQSLGQGLEFLIYFQGNSAPDKSGLPSDRFSAERTGGSVSTLTIQRTQQEDSAVYLCASSLGETDTQYFGPGTRLTVL.